Below, 16 T cell receptor beta chains from the same sample are listed, as sequenced in a study of blood T cell repertoires in COVID-19. Only in-frame clones appear in the TCRdb table, and some are missing; sequencing was by immunoSEQ multiplex PCR. The repertoire holds approximately 400,000 clones, with about 91% as singletons. Sequencing was performed on peripheral blood. The receptors originated from a woman in her 50s with COVID-19, enrolled during active disease.

This clone came up once. This CDR3 is also generated by other DNA sequences in the sample. The chain is built from TRBV2 and TRBJ1-1; D not resolved. This CDR3 contains 13 residues. Trimming shortened V by 2 bases and J by 0 bases, and 4 bases separated the two germline ends. In germline, CDR1 is SNHLY, CDR2 FYNNEI. CDR3 region: CASSEYMNTEAFF. The DNA of the CDR3 is TGTGCCAGCAGTGAATATATGAACACTGAAGCTTTCTTT.

The genes are TRBV7-2 and TRBJ1-2; weak D call: TRBD1 (5 bases). CDR1 is SGHTA, CDR2 FQGNSA, per germline. The CDR3 runs 16 residues. V was shortened by 3 bases and J by 2 bases, with 16 bases between the two germline ends. The CDR3 here is CASSFSSKTENYGYTF. Here the CDR3 DNA reads TGTGCCAGCAGCTTCTCATCCAAGACAGAAAACTATGGCTACACCTTC.

As to this clone: The same CDR3 also results from other DNA sequences found in this sample. The chain combines TRBV12-3 or TRBV12-4 with TRBJ2-1; no reliable D call. Trimming took off 6 bases at V and 6 bases at J, with 6 bases between the two ends. This CDR3 has 11 amino acids. CDR3 residues: CASSSLNEQFF. CDR3 sequence (DNA): TGTGCCAGCAGCTCCCTCAATGAGCAGTTCTTC.

This clone was seen a single time. V and J are TRBV9 and TRBJ2-3, with 7 bases matching TRBD1. Germline lookup yields CDR1 SGDLS and CDR2 YYNGEE. V was clipped by 2 bases and J by 2 bases; unmatched bases: 5. This CDR3 contains 15 residues. This CDR3 reads CASSVGDSNTDTQYF. As DNA, the CDR3 is TGTGCCAGCAGCGTGGGGGACAGCAACACAGATACGCAGTATTTT.

V and J are TRBV5-1 and TRBJ2-3; D gene unclear. Trimming cost V 0 bases and J 7 bases, with 9 bases left between them. CDR3 length: 13 amino acids. Germline V gene lookup returns CDR1 SGHRS and CDR2 YFSETQ. CDR3 coding DNA: TGCGCCAGCAGCTTGGTCCCAGGAAATACGCAGTATTTT. Amino acid sequence: CASSLVPGNTQYF.

This clone was picked up a small number of times. The rearrangement joins TRBV10-2 to TRBJ2-3; 10 bases are shared with TRBD1. The V and J ends lost 6 bases and 4 bases, in that order; junction bases with no gene match: 10. The CDR3 loop spans 16 amino acids. CDR1 and CDR2 (germline): WSHSY, SAAADI. CDR3 sequence reads: CASRHLRGQGSDTQYF. CDR3 coding DNA: TGCGCCAGCAGACACCTGCGGGGACAGGGGTCAGATACGCAGTATTTT.

This clone occurred a few times. The rearrangement joins TRBV4-1 to TRBJ1-2; D gene unclear. V shed 4 bases and J shed 8 bases, with 17 bases lying between them. Germline V CDR1 and CDR2: MGHRA, YSYEKL. The CDR3 runs 14 residues. The CDR3 bases are TGCGCCAGCAGCCTTTTATCCGGACTGGGCGGCTACACCTTC. This gives the protein CASSLLSGLGGYTF.

V usage is TRBV30 and J usage is TRBJ1-1; a weak D match, TRBD1 (5 bases). Per germline, CDR1 GTSNPN and CDR2 SVGIG (reference sequence). The ends were cut back, 6 bases at V and 12 bases at J, with 20 bases in the middle. The CDR3 runs to 12 residues. CDR3 DNA sequence: TGTGCCTGCCCGCGGGACTCCAGAAGGACTTTCTTT. Protein product: CACPRDSRRTFF.

This clone was seen a few times. The chain recombines TRBV2 with TRBJ1-2; 8 nucleotides align to TRBD1. The junction had 12 bases not matched to a gene; V was cut back by 7 bases and J by 8 bases. Looked up from germline, CDR1 is SNHLY and CDR2 is FYNNEI. CDR3 length equals 14 residues. The CDR3 sequence: CASNQGQVSRGYTF. The CDR3 nucleotides read TGTGCCAGCAATCAGGGACAGGTTTCGCGAGGCTACACCTTC. Filled out from reference TRBV2 and TRBJ1-2, the complete variable domain reads EPEVTQTPSHQVTQMGQEVILRCVPISNHLYFYWYRQILGQKVEFLVSFYNNEISEKSEIFDDQFSVERPDGSNFTLKIRSTKLEDSAMYFCASNQGQVSRGYTFGSGTRLTVV.

The chain's CDR3 is CASSERLAGGTDTQYF. CDR3 nucleotides: TGTGCCAGCAGCGAACGACTAGCGGGGGGCACAGATACGCAGTATTTT. The chain couples TRBV4-2 to TRBJ2-3; 12 bases are shared with TRBD2. V was pared by 5 bases and J by 1 base, with 4 bases of the junction left unmatched. CDR1 LGHNA and CDR2 YNFKEQ come from the germline V gene. The CDR3 totals 16 residues.

This chain links TRBV20-1 with TRBJ1-1; D is unclear. Looked up from germline, CDR1 is DFQATT and CDR2 is SNEGSKA (reference sequence). The CDR3 loop spans 11 amino acids. Trimming cost V 3 bases and J 3 bases, with 5 bases left between them. CDR3 amino acids: CSASADTEAFF. In DNA form, the CDR3 reads TGCAGTGCTAGTGCGGACACTGAAGCTTTCTTT.

This chain joins TRBV7-2 and TRBJ2-6; unclear D gene. The germline V gene has CDR1 SGHTA and CDR2 FQGNSA. There are 15 residues in the CDR3. The V end was cut by 5 bases, the J end by 0 bases, with 8 bases between. DNA for the CDR3: TGTGCCAGCAGCCCGGGTCCCTCTGGGGCCAACGTCCTGACTTTC. This sequence encodes CASSPGPSGANVLTF.

The V call is TRBV19, the J call TRBJ1-1; D call uncertain. The CDR3 consists of 14 residues. The V end was cut by 5 bases, the J end by 1 base, with 11 bases between. The germline V gene encodes CDR1 LNHDA and CDR2 SQIVND (reference sequence). CDR3 region: CASSPRHTNTEAFF. CDR3 bases: TGTGCCAGTAGTCCCCGACACACGAACACTGAAGCTTTCTTT.

The V gene is TRBV5-4, the J gene TRBJ1-2; possible D gene TRBD1, 5 bases. The CDR3 extends over 13 amino acids. CDR1 SGHNT and CDR2 YYREEE come from the germline V gene (reference sequence). V was clipped by 0 bases and J by 3 bases, with 6 bases between them. CDR3 in amino acids: CASSLGGDYGYTF. DNA of the CDR3: TGTGCCAGCAGCTTGGGGGGGGACTATGGCTACACCTTC.

V gene TRBV30 combines with J gene TRBJ1-6; the D is unclear. From germline, CDR1 is GTSNPN and CDR2 SVGIG (reference sequence). The V end was cut by 0 bases, the J end by 14 bases, with 17 bases between. The CDR3 runs to 14 residues. CDR3 sequence reads: CAWSVLSRSGTLHF. Here the CDR3 DNA reads TGTGCCTGGAGTGTACTGTCGAGGTCGGGGACCCTCCACTTT.

The rearrangement uses TRBV7-9 and TRBJ2-2; TRBD2 matches at 8 bases. Germline CDR1 is SEHNR and CDR2 is FQNEAQ (reference sequence). Trimming at V came to 9 bases and at J to 3 bases, leaving 6 bases not matched to a gene. This CDR3 is built from 14 residues. The CDR3 region has the DNA TGTGCCAGTTCCCTAGCGGGTGACACCGGGGAGCTGTTTTTT. Residues: CASSLAGDTGELFF.